Detailed here is one T cell receptor (beta chain). MiXCR was run by TCRdb on the 5' RACE reads, yielding one entry per CDR3 protein. The table shows approximately 65,000 distinct CDR3 sequences, with approximately 12% occurring only once. The data were obtained in a study of early T cells in non-severe SARS-CoV-2 infection. This CDR3 contains 13 residues. The V end was cut by 5 bases, the J end by 3 bases, with 10 bases between. This TCR derives from an adult who was a healthcare worker with PCR-confirmed SARS-CoV-2 infection or an uninfected control (not recorded which). The chain links TRBV12-3 or TRBV12-4 to TRBJ1-1, with D unclear. Sequencing was performed on whole blood. CDR3 nucleotides: TGTGCCAGCAGTCTGACGGGTTACACTGAAGCTTTCTTT. This translates into CASSLTGYTEAFF.